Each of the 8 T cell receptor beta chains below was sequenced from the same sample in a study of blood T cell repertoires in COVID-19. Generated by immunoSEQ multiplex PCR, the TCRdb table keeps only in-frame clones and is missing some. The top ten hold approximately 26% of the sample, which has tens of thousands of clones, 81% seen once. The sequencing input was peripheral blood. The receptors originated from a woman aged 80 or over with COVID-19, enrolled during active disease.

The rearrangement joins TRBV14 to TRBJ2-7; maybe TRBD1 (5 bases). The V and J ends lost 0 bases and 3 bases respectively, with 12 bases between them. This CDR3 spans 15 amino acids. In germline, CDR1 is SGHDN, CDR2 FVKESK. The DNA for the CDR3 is TGTGCCAGCAGCCAAGAAATAGGGGTTCTCTACGAGCAGTACTTC. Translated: CASSQEIGVLYEQYF.

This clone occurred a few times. CDR3 in amino acids: CASSLQTYEQYF. Here the CDR3 DNA reads TGTGCCAGCAGCTTACAGACTTACGAGCAGTACTTC. The chain has TRBV11-2 and TRBJ2-7; no firm D call. This CDR3 is 12 amino acids long. Trimming removed 2 bases at V and 4 bases at J, with 6 bases between. Germline CDR1 SGHAT, CDR2 FQNNGV.

CDR3 nucleotide sequence: TGTGCCAGCAGGGACGACAGGGTTCTAGCGGGATTCTACAATGAGCAGTTCTTC. This codes for CASRDDRVLAGFYNEQFF. The rearrangement uses TRBV25-1 and TRBJ2-1, with 9 nucleotides matching TRBD2. Unmatched junction bases numbered 15, after V lost 6 bases and J lost 3 bases. Germline CDR1 and CDR2: MGHDK and SYGVNS. CDR3 length: 18 amino acids.

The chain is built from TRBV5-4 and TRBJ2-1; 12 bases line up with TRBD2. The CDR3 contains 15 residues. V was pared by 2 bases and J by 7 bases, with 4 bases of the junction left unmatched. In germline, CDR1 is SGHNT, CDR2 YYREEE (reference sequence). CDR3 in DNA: TGTGCCAGCAGCTTAGGACTAGCGGGGTTAAATGAGCAGTTCTTC. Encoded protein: CASSLGLAGLNEQFF.

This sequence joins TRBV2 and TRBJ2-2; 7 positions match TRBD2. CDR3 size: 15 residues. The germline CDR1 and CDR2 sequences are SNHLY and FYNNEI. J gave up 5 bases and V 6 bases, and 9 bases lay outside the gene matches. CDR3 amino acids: CASRRVAGGTGELFF. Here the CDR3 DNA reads TGTGCCAGCAGGAGGGTAGCGGGTGGTACCGGGGAGCTGTTTTTT.

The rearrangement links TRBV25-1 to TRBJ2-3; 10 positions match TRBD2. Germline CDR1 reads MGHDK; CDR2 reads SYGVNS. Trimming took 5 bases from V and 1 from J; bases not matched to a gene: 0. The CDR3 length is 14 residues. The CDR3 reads CASSTSGGTDTQYF. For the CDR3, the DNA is TGTGCCAGCAGTACTAGCGGGGGCACAGATACGCAGTATTTT.

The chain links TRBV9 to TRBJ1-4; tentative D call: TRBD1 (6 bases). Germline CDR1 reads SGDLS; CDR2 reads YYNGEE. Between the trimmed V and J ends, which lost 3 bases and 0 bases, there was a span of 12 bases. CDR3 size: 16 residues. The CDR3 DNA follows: TGTGCCAGCAGCGCCGGACAGCTTTCAACTAATGAAAAACTGTTTTTT. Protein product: CASSAGQLSTNEKLFF.

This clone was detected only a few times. The CDR3 region is CASSWSRMNTEAFF. CDR3 DNA sequence: TGTGCCAGCAGTTGGTCCAGGATGAACACTGAAGCTTTCTTT. The chain joins TRBV6-5 to TRBJ1-1; D remains ambiguous. Germline V gene sequence: CDR1 MNHEY, CDR2 SVGAGI. The CDR3 runs to 14 residues. With 4 bases removed from V and 0 bases from J, the gap between germline ends came to 9 bases.